Described below is a single T cell receptor (beta chain) sequence and its context. At one boundary the junction diverges from the germline segment, which might be a read error. The data were taken from a study of type 1 regulatory T cells. This CDR3 comprises 15 residues. Germline CDR1 and CDR2: SGHTA and FQGNSA. TCRdb called the reads again in MiXCR, with one record for every CDR3 protein. Here the sample spans 80,000 to 100,000 distinct CDR3 sequences, 25% to 40% being singletons. The rearrangement links TRBV7-2 to TRBJ2-7; tentatively, D is TRBD1 (7 bases). The material sequenced was CD4+ T cells, either the whole sample or a sorted fraction (not recorded which). The TCR comes from a human donor in good health. This CDR3 is CASSFSTGAMGEAVF. In nucleotides, the CDR3 is TGTGCCAGCAGCTTTTCCACAGGGGCTATGGGGGAGGCAGTCTTC. The full variable domain, rest sourced from reference TRBV7-2 and TRBJ2-7, is GAGVSQSPSNKVTEKGKDVELRCDPISGHTALYWYRQSLGQGLEFLIYFQGNSAPDKSGLPSDRFSAERTGGSVSTLTIQRTQQEDSAVYLCASSFSTGAMGEAVFGPGTRLTVT.